One sample yielded the 8 T cell receptor beta chains listed below, sequenced in a study of vaccination effects on CD4 cells after COVID-19 (dated by TCRdb to the early 2020s). Which antigens these TCRs recognize remains unknown. The method was the immunoSEQ multiplex PCR assay. TCRdb mirrors the immuneACCESS table, restricted to in-frame sequences. Some clones are absent from its copies; in checked studies, under half trace to an unresolved V gene, and the reason for the others is unknown. For this sample the table gives 65,000 or so clones, of which around 77% were detected only once. Approximately 3% of the sample is taken by the ten largest. The ViraFEST assay stimulated PBMC with viral peptide pools and then used TCR sequencing to identify antigen-specific CD4+ T cell clonotypes by expansion. After 10 to 11 days of culture, CD4+ T cells were isolated with the EasySep CD4+ T cell isolation kit. The absence of prior SARS-CoV-2 infection in healthy vaccine recipients was confirmed by negative nucleocapsid antibodies before and after vaccination.

The sequencing here drew on CD4+ T cells from PBMCs cultured with HCoV-NL63 spike peptides, taken before COVID-19 vaccination. Interpreted using the paper, the cell subset or site label stands for: HCoV-NL63 spike overlapping peptide pool stimulation. The source is a human donor who received a COVID-19 vaccine.

This sequence joins TRBV6-1 and TRBJ2-6; perhaps TRBD1 as D (5 bases). The length of the CDR3 is 16 residues. V lost 4 bases, J lost 0 bases, and 10 bases lay in between. Looked up from germline, CDR1 is MNHNS and CDR2 is SASEGT. CDR3 region: CASSADRNSGANVLTF. In DNA, the CDR3 is TGTGCCAGCAGTGCAGACAGAAACTCTGGGGCCAACGTCCTGACTTTC.

The chain uses TRBV5-5 and TRBJ2-1, with D possibly TRBD2 on 6 matching bases. Per germline, CDR1 SGHKS and CDR2 YYEKEE (reference sequence). The length of the CDR3 is 15 residues. V dropped 0 bases and J dropped 3 bases, with 10 bases sitting between them. CDR3 nucleotides: TGTGCCAGCAGCTTGGTACTAGCATACTACAATGAGCAGTTCTTC. Translating gives CASSLVLAYYNEQFF.

V usage is TRBV5-1 and J usage is TRBJ1-1; unclear D gene. This CDR3 region has 13 residues. The V end lost 1 base, the J end lost 2 bases, and 6 bases lay between the germline ends. The germline V gene encodes CDR1 SGHRS and CDR2 YFSETQ. CDR3 DNA: TGCGCCAGCAGCTTGTACTCCAACACTGAAGCTTTCTTT. This encodes CASSLYSNTEAFF.

The chain links TRBV7-9 to TRBJ2-2, with D possibly TRBD2 on 5 matching bases. Per germline, CDR1 SEHNR and CDR2 FQNEAQ (reference sequence). The CDR3 sequence is 15 residues long. V was clipped by 5 bases and J by 4 bases, with 14 bases between them. This CDR3 reads CASSPSGRGTGELFF. Written as DNA, the CDR3 is TGTGCCAGCAGCCCCAGCGGCCGGGGCACCGGGGAGCTGTTTTTT.

V usage is TRBV29-1 and J usage is TRBJ2-5; possible D gene TRBD1, 6 bases. Per germline, CDR1 SQVTM and CDR2 ANQGSEA. V was trimmed by 3 bases and J by 3 bases, leaving 8 bases between them. The CDR3 spans 12 residues. CDR3 in amino acids: CSVDSGEETQYF. CDR3 bases: TGCAGCGTTGATTCAGGGGAAGAGACCCAGTACTTC.

CDR3 bases: TGTGCCAGTAGTAGCCGGGGAGGGCCTGGGGCCAACGTCCTGACTTTC. It translates to CASSSRGGPGANVLTF. The V call is TRBV19, the J call TRBJ2-6; 7 nucleotides line up with TRBD2. V gave up 4 bases and J gave up 2 bases; unmatched junction bases: 5. The CDR3 extends over 16 amino acids. Germline values: CDR1 LNHDA, CDR2 SQIVND (reference sequence). Full variable domain (outside the CDR3, taken from reference TRBV19 and TRBJ2-6): DGGITQSPKYLFRKEGQNVTLSCEQNLNHDAMYWYRQDPGQGLRLIYYSQIVNDFQKGDIAEGYSVSREKKESFPLTVTSAQKNPTAFYLCASSSRGGPGANVLTFGAGSRLTVL.

CDR3 residues: CASSVRVAGNEQFF. CDR3 in DNA: TGTGCCAGCAGTGTTCGGGTGGCGGGCAATGAGCAGTTCTTC. The chain joins TRBV2 to TRBJ2-1; possible D gene TRBD2, 5 bases. The V end was cut by 4 bases, the J end by 6 bases, with 13 bases between. This CDR3 comprises 14 residues. Germline assignment: CDR1 SNHLY and CDR2 FYNNEI.

This clone showed up just a few times. The chain couples TRBV7-6 to TRBJ2-6; D not certain. Germline V lookup: CDR1 SGHVS, CDR2 FNYEAQ. The CDR3 covers 17 residues. Trimming cost V 1 base and J 0 bases, with 10 bases left between them. The CDR3 sequence is CASSLGSGGSGANVLTF. For the CDR3, the DNA is TGTGCCAGCAGCTTAGGTTCAGGCGGCTCTGGGGCCAACGTCCTGACTTTC.